The T cell receptor beta chain under discussion was sequenced for a study of T cells in Graves' hyperthyroidism and ophthalmopathy. Study-level background: Peripheral blood was collected at initial diagnosis, before any treatment.

This clonotype showed up many times. V lost 2 bases and J lost 12, with 15 bases in between. Germline V CDR1 and CDR2: SGDLS, YYNGEE. The CDR3 covers 14 residues. There were TCR beta CDR3 regions amplified from RNA transcripts. The primer set for the first-round RT-PCR of the TCR CDR3 was HTBI. TCRdb used MiXCR to reprocess the multiplex PCR reads, holding one entry per CDR3 protein. The profile shows under 450,000 distinct CDR3 sequences, around 16% of them singletons. The source is a woman between 18 and 29 years old with Graves' hyperthyroidism. The chain has TRBV9 and TRBJ1-6; D remains unclear. Sequenced input: blood. This CDR3 is CASSVWSGEGPLHF. In DNA, the CDR3 is TGTGCCAGCAGCGTGTGGTCCGGGGAAGGACCCCTCCACTTT. The whole variable domain, filled in from reference TRBV9 and TRBJ1-6, reads DSGVTQTPKHLITATGQRVTLRCSPRSGDLSVYWYQQSLDQGLQFLIQYYNGEERAKGNILERFSAQQFPDLHSELNLSSLELGDSALYFCASSVWSGEGPLHFGNGTRLTVT.